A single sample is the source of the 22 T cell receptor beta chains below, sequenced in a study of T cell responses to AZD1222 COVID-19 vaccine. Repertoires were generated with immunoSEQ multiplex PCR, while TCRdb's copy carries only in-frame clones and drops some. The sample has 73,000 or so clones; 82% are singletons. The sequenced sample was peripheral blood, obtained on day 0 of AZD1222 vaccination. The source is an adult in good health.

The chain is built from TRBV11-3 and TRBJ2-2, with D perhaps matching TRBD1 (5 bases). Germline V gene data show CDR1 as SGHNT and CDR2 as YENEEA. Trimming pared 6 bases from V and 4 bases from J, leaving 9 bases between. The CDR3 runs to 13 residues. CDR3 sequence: CASRDIPTGELFF. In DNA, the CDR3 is TGTGCCAGCAGGGACATCCCCACCGGGGAGCTGTTTTTT.

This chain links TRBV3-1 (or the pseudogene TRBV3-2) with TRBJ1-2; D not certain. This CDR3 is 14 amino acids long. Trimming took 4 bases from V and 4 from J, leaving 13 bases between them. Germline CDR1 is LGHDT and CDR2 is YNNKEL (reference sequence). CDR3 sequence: CASSPLAALYGYTF. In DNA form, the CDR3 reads TGTGCCAGCAGCCCCCTCGCGGCCCTCTATGGCTACACCTTC.

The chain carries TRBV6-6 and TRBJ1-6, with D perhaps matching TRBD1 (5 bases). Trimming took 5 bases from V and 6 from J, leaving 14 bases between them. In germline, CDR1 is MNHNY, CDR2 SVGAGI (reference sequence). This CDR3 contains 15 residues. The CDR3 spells CASSLQQAGNSPLHF. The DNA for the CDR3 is TGTGCCAGCAGTCTACAACAGGCGGGTAATTCACCCCTCCACTTT.

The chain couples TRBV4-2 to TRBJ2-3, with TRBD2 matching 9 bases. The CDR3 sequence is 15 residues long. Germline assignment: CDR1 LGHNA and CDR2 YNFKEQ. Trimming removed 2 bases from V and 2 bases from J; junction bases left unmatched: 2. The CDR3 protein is CASSQSSGDTDTQYF. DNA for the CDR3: TGTGCCAGCAGCCAATCTAGCGGGGACACAGATACGCAGTATTTT.

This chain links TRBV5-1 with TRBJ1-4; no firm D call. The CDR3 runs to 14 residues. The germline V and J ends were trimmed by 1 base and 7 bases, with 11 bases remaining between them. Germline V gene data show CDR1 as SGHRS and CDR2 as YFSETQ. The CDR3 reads CASSLRPTGEKLFF. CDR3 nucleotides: TGCGCCAGCAGCTTGCGTCCCACGGGTGAAAAACTGTTTTTT. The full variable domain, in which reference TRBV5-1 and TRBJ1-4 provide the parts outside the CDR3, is KAGVTQTPRYLIKTRGQQVTLSCSPISGHRSVSWYQQTPGQGLQFLFEYFSETQRNKGNFPGRFSGRQFSNSRSEMNVSTLELGDSALYLCASSLRPTGEKLFFGSGTQLSVL.

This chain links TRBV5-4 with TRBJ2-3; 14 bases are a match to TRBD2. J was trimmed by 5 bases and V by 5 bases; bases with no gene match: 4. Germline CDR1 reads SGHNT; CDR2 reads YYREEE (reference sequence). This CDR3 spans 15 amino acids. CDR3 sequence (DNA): TGTGCCAGCAGGGCTGGGACTAGCGGGGGAGATACGCAGTATTTT. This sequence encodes CASRAGTSGGDTQYF.

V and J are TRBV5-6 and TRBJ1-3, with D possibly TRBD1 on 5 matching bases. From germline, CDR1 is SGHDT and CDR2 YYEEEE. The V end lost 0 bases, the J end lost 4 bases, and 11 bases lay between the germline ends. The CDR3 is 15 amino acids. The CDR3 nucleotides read TGTGCCAGCAGCTTGGATCTGGGGCCCGGAAACACCATATATTTT. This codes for CASSLDLGPGNTIYF.

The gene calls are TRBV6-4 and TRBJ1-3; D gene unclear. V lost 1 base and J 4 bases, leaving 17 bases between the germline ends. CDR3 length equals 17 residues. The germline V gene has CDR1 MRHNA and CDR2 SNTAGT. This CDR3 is CASSDLNRGGKGNTIYF. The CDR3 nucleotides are TGTGCCAGCAGTGACTTGAACAGAGGAGGGAAAGGAAACACCATATATTTT.

This CDR3 is CASSPLVVSPNTEAFF. The CDR3 nucleotides are TGTGCCAGCAGCCCCCTTGTGGTATCGCCGAACACTGAAGCTTTCTTT. This chain connects TRBV3-1 (or the pseudogene TRBV3-2) to TRBJ1-1; no clear D. Germline-derived CDR1 and CDR2 are LGHDT and YNNKEL (reference sequence). The CDR3 covers 16 residues. Trimming took 4 bases from V and 1 from J, leaving 16 bases between them.

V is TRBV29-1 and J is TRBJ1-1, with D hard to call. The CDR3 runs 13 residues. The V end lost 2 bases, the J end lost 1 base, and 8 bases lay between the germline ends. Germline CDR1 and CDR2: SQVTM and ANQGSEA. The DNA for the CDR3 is TGCAGCGTTGAATACGGGTGGAACACTGAAGCTTTCTTT. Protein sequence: CSVEYGWNTEAFF.

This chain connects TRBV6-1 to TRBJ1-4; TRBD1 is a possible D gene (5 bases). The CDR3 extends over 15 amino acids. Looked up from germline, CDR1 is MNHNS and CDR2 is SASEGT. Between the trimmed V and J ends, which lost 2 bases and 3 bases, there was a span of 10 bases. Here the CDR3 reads CASSEIGAANEKLFF. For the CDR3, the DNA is TGTGCCAGCAGTGAAATAGGGGCGGCTAATGAAAAACTGTTTTTT.

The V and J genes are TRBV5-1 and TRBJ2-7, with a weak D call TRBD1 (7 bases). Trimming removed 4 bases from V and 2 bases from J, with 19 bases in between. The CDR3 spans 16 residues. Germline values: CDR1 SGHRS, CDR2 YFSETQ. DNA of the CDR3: TGCGCCAGCAGCGAAGGGGGCGGGGTCGCAACCTACGAGCAGTACTTC. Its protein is CASSEGGGVATYEQYF.

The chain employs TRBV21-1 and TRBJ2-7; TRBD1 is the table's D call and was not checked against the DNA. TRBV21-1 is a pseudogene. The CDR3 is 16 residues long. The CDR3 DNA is TGTGCCAGCAGCAAAGCCTACAGGGTGATTCCGTACGAGCAGTACTTC. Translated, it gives CASSKAYRVIPYEQYF.

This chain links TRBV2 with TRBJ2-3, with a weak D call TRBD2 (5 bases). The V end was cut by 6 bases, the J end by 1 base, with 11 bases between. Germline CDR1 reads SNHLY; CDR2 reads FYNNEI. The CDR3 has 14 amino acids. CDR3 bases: TGTGCCAGCAGGCGGGCAGGTGGCACAGATACGCAGTATTTT. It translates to CASRRAGGTDTQYF.

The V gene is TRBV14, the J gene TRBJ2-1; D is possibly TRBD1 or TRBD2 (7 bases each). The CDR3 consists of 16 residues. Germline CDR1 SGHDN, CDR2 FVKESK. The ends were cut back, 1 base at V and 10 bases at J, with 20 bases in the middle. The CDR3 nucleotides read TGTGCCAGCAGCCAAGCCGCAGGGGGGGTCTTGAGCGAGCAGTTCTTC. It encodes CASSQAAGGVLSEQFF.

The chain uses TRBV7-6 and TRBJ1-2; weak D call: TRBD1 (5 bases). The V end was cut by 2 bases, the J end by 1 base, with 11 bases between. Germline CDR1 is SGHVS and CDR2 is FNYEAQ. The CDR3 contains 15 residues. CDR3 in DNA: TGTGCCAGCAGCTTATGGGGCAGGGATAACTATGGCTACACCTTC. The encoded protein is CASSLWGRDNYGYTF.

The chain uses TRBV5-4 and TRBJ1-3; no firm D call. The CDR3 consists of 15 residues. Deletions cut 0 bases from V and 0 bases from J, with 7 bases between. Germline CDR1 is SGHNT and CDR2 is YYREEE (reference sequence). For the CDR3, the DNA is TGTGCCAGCAGCTTGGCGCAGAGCTCTGGAAACACCATATATTTT. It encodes CASSLAQSSGNTIYF.

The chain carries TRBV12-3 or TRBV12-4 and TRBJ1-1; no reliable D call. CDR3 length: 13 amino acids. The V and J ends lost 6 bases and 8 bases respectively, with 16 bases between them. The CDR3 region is CASSTTPGSEAFF. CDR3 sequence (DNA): TGTGCCAGCAGCACAACTCCCGGGTCAGAAGCTTTCTTT.

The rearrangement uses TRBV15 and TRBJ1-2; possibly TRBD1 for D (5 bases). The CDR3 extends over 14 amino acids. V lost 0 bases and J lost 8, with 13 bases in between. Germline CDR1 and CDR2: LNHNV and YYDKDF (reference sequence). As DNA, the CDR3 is TGTGCCACCAGCAGAGATGGTCCAGGGAAGGGCTACACCTTC. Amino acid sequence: CATSRDGPGKGYTF.

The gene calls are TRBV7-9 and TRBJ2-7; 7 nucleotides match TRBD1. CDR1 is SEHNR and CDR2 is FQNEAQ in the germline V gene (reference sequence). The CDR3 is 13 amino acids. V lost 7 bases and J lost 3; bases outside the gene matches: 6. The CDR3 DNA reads TGTGCCAGCACGGACAGGTTAAGCTACGAGCAGTACTTC. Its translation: CASTDRLSYEQYF.

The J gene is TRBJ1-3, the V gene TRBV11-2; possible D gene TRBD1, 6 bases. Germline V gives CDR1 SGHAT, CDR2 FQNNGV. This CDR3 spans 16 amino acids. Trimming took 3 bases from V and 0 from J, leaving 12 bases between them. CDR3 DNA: TGTGCCAGCAGCTTCGGACAGCCCCACTCTGGAAACACCATATATTTT. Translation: CASSFGQPHSGNTIYF.

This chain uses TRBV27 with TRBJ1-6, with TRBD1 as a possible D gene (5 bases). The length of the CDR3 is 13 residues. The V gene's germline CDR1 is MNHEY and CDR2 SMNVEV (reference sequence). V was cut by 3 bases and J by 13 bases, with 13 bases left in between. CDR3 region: CASSFRDQTPLHF. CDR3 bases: TGTGCCAGCAGTTTCCGGGACCAGACGCCCCTCCACTTT.